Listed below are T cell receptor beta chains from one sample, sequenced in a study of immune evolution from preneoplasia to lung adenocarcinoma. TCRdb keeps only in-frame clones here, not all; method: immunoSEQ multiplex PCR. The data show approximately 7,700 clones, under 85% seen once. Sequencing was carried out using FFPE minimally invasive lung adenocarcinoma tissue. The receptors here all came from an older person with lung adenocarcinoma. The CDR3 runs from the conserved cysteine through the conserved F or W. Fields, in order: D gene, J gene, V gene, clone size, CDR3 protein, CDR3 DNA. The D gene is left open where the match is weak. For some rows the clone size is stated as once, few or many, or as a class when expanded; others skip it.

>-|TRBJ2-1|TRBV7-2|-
CASSLALVSYNEQFF
TGTGCCAGCAGCTTAGCATTAGTCTCCTACAATGAGCAGTTCTTC
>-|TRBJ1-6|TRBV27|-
CASSLLSRGNSPLHF
TGTGCCAGCAGTTTATTAAGCAGGGGTAATTCACCCCTCCACTTT
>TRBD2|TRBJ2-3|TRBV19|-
CASSTAPLGGSTDTQYF
TGTGCCAGTAGTACAGCCCCTTTGGGGGGGTCCACAGATACGCAGTATTTT
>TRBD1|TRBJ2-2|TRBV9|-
CASSAGQTNTGELFF
TGTGCCAGCAGCGCGGGACAGACGAACACCGGGGAGCTGTTTTTT
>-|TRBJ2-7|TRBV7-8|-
CASRKTGTTYEQYF
TGTGCCAGCAGAAAAACCGGGACGACATACGAGCAGTACTTC
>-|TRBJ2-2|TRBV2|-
CASSERASNTGELFF
TGTGCCAGCAGTGAGCGGGCTTCGAACACCGGGGAGCTGTTTTTT
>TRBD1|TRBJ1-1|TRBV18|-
CASSPRTRDRRNTEAFF
TGTGCCAGCTCACCGCGAACCCGGGACAGGCGGAACACTGAAGCTTTCTTT
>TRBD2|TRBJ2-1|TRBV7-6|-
CASSLAGGYNEQFF
TGTGCCAGCAGCTTGGCGGGAGGCTACAATGAGCAGTTCTTC
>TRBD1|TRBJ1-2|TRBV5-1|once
CASSVQGDGYTF
TGCGCCAGCAGCGTACAGGGGGATGGCTACACCTTC
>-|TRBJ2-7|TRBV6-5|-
CASKRKGWWSVWYF
TGTGCCAGCAAACGGAAAGGGTGGTGGAGTGTCTGGTACTTC
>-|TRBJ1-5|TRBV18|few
CASSPGGSNQPQHF
TGTGCCAGCTCTCCGGGGGGTAGCAATCAGCCCCAGCATTTT
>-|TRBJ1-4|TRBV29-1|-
CSVEDPAREVEKLFF
TGCAGCGTTGAAGATCCGGCCCGGGAGGTAGAAAAACTGTTTTTT
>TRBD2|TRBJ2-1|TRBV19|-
CASSIRASGGHNEQFF
TGTGCCAGTAGTATTCGGGCTAGCGGGGGACACAATGAGCAGTTCTTC
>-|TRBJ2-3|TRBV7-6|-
CASSLLVQGRSTDTQYF
TGTGCCAGCAGCTTATTGGTGCAGGGGAGAAGCACAGATACGCAGTATTTT
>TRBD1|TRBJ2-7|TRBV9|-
CASSVTGGTGGEQYF
TGTGCCAGCAGCGTAACAGGGGGGACAGGGGGTGAGCAGTACTTC
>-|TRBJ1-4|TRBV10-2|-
CASRPGLGNEKLFF
TGCGCCAGCAGGCCGGGTTTGGGAAATGAAAAACTGTTTTTT
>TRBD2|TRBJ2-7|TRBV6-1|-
CASSPLATSSYEQYF
TGTGCCAGCAGTCCACTAGCGACTAGCTCCTACGAGCAGTACTTC
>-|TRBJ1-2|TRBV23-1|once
CASSQLAGGYTF
TGCGCCAGCAGTCAATTGGCGGGAGGCTACACCTTC
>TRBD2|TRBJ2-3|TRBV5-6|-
CASSPAGLAGGGTQYF
TGTGCCAGCAGCCCAGCTGGACTAGCGGGAGGGGGTACGCAGTATTTT
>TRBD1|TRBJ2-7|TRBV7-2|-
CASSTGTVPYEQYF
TGTGCCAGCAGTACCGGGACAGTTCCATACGAGCAGTACTTC
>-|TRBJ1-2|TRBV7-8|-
CASSLVLEGYGYTF
TGTGCCAGCAGCTTAGTACTAGAGGGCTATGGCTACACCTTC
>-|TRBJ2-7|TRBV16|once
CASSQSSAKDSYEQYF
TGTGCCAGCAGCCAATCCTCAGCCAAAGACTCCTACGAGCAGTACTTC
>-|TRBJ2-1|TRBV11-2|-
CASSYDKRVQFF
TGTGCCAGCAGCTATGACAAGCGGGTGCAGTTCTTC
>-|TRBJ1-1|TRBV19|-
CASRDWGTEAFF
TGTGCCAGCAGGGACTGGGGAACTGAAGCTTTCTTT
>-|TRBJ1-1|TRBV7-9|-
CASRPTTNTEAFF
TGTGCCAGCAGACCCACAACGAACACTGAAGCTTTCTTT
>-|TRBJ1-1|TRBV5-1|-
CASSSGGGGSGTEAFF
TGCGCCAGCAGCTCTGGGGGTGGCGGCTCCGGCACTGAAGCTTTCTTT
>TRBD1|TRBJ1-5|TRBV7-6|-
CASSSGTGSNQPQHF
TGTGCCAGCAGCTCCGGGACAGGAAGCAATCAGCCCCAGCATTTT
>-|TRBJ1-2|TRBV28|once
CASRRLGNYGYTF
TGTGCCAGCAGGCGGTTGGGTAACTATGGCTACACCTTC
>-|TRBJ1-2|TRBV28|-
CASSLKNYGYTF
TGTGCCAGCAGTTTGAAAAACTATGGCTACACCTTC
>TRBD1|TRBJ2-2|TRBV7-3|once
CASSDTPVLGGLNTGELFF
TGTGCCAGCAGCGACACCCCCGTCTTAGGGGGCCTGAACACCGGGGAGCTGTTTTTT
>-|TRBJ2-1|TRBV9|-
CASSVGRGSYNEQFF
TGTGCCAGCAGCGTAGGGAGGGGGTCCTACAATGAGCAGTTCTTC
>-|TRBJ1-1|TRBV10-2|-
CASSDRATEAFF
TGCGCCAGCAGTGACAGGGCCACTGAAGCTTTCTTT
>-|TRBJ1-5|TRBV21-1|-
CASSKEFQGNQPQHF
TGTGCCAGCAGCAAAGAGTTCCAGGGTAACCAGCCCCAGCATTTT
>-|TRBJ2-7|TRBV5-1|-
CASSLSSSYEQYF
TGCGCCAGCAGCTTGTCGAGCTCCTACGAGCAGTACTTC
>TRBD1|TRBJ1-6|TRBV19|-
CASSIQGGHNSPLHF
TGTGCCAGTAGTATACAAGGGGGCCATAATTCACCCCTCCACTTT
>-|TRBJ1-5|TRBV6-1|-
CASRKQGWNQPQHF
TGTGCCAGCAGGAAACAGGGATGGAATCAGCCCCAGCATTTT
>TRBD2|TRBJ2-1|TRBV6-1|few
CASSDGGLASNEQFF
TGTGCCAGCAGTGATGGGGGACTAGCGTCCAATGAGCAGTTCTTC
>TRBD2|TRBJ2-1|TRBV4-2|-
CASQGTSGGPSNEQFF
TGTGCCAGCCAGGGGACTAGCGGGGGCCCGTCAAATGAGCAGTTCTTC
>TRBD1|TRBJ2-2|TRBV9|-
CASSGALKGAIGELFF
TGTGCCAGCAGCGGGGCCCTAAAGGGGGCAATCGGGGAGCTGTTTTTT
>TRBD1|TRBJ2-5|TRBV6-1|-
CASRDRVIETQYF
TGTGCCAGCAGGGACAGGGTTATAGAGACCCAGTACTTC
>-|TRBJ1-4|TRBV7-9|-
CASSLSVTGEKLFF
TGTGCCAGCAGCTTAAGTGTCACTGGGGAAAAACTGTTTTTT
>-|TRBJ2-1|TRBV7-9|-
CASSYYSPEQFF
TGTGCCAGCAGCTACTACTCCCCCGAGCAGTTCTTC
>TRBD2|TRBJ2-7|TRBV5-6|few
CASSSIAGAYEQYF
TGTGCCAGCAGCTCAATAGCGGGGGCCTACGAGCAGTACTTC
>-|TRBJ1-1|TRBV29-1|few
CSVVIYLAGGGEAFF
TGCAGCGTTGTAATCTATTTAGCTGGGGGTGGTGAAGCTTTCTTT
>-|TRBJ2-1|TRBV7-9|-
CASSFDEQFF
TGTGCCAGCAGCTTCGATGAGCAGTTCTTC